This T cell receptor beta chain stems from a study of T cell changes during pregnancy in multiple sclerosis. The method was immunoSEQ multiplex PCR; TCRdb's version includes in-frame clones alone and lacks a portion of them. The data show roughly 110,000 clones, approximately 90% seen once. V trimming: 5 bases; J trimming: 2 bases; junction bases outside the gene matches: 7. Germline-derived CDR1 and CDR2 are MNHEY and SVGAGI. The CDR3 length is 15 residues. J is TRBJ2-7 and V is TRBV6-5; 9 nucleotides align to TRBD2. Material: peripheral blood, obtained in the third trimester of pregnancy. The TCR comes from a female donor in good health, enrolled as a control in a pregnancy study. The CDR3 sequence is CASSATSGDPYEQYF. In DNA form, the CDR3 reads TGTGCCAGCAGTGCGACTAGCGGAGACCCCTACGAGCAGTACTTC.